This note documents a single TCR beta chain sequence. Its antigen is unknown. Unmatched junction bases numbered 10, after V lost 5 bases and J lost 7 bases. Germline V gene data show CDR1 as SGHTA and CDR2 as FQGNSA. The CDR3 runs to 15 residues. These data are taken from a study of early stage breast cancer tumors. Study-wide points: In 14 of 16 patients, blood comparison separated tumor from normal breast. Most shared enriched TCRB sequences were commonly generated ones. Tumors had approximately 2.4-fold higher T cell density than normal breast.

Tumor samples used roughly 20-55 mg of diced tissue. Sequencing was performed with immunoSEQ multiplex PCR; in TCRdb, only in-frame clones are kept and a portion is missing. The sample records around 25,000 clones, approximately 67% being singletons. The sequenced sample consisted of breast tumor tissue. The sequence was collected from a person between 55 and 70 years old with breast cancer. V usage is TRBV7-2 and J usage is TRBJ2-7; 11 bases match TRBD2. The CDR3 nucleotides are TGTGCCAGCAGCGGGTTAGCGGGAGGGCCGGGGGAGCAGTACTTC. Translation gives CASSGLAGGPGEQYF.